A single sample is the source of the 8 T cell receptor beta chains below, sequenced in a study of human T cells and chemical hapten exposure. MiXCR was run by TCRdb on the RACE reads, yielding one entry per CDR3 protein. The sample gives about 45,000 distinct CDR3 sequences, 4.4% of which show up once; about 5.8% is in the top ten. Time point indicated: healthy volunteer bleed at 2 weeks. The template was total RNA from unfractionated whole blood. Input material: whole blood. All receptors derive from a human donor in good health. Some clones in this sample may be carry-over from other donors' samples.

In this sample, this clonotype turned up many times. The V and J genes are TRBV20-1 and TRBJ2-3; perhaps D is TRBD1 or TRBD2 (5 bases each). CDR1 and CDR2 (germline): DFQATT, SNEGSKA (reference sequence). V was pared by 5 bases and J by 0 bases, with 21 bases between. This CDR3 is built from 17 residues. CDR3 in amino acids: CSASGSGAPSSTDTQYF. Written as DNA, the CDR3 is TGCAGTGCTTCTGGGTCCGGGGCTCCATCTAGCACAGATACGCAGTATTTT.

As regards this clonotype: One base away lies a much larger clone, so this may be a sequencing read error. The chain links TRBV9 to TRBJ2-1; 8 bases agree with TRBD2. From germline, CDR1 is SGDLS and CDR2 YYNGEE. The CDR3 totals 15 residues. For the CDR3, the DNA is TGTGCCTGCAGCGACAGCGGGAGTCGCTACAATGAGCAGTTCTTC. Its protein is CACSDSGSRYNEQFF. The variable domain in full, completed from reference TRBV9 and TRBJ2-1, reads DSGVTQTPKHLITATGQRVTLRCSPRSGDLSVYWYQQSLDQGLQFLIQYYNGEERAKGNILERFSAQQFPDLHSELNLSSLELGDSALYFCACSDSGSRYNEQFFGPGTRLTVL.

In its sample, this clonotype was seen many times. CDR3 nucleotides: TGCGCCAGCAGTGAGTCGAAGTCGTCGGGGAGTGGCACAGATACGCAGTATTTT. Amino acids: CASSESKSSGSGTDTQYF. This chain joins TRBV10-2 and TRBJ2-3, with a tentative D call TRBD2 (5 bases). The CDR3 is 18 amino acids. Germline CDR1 WSHSY, CDR2 SAAADI. Trimming took off 0 bases at V and 1 base at J, with 17 bases between the two ends.

This clonotype was seen ten or more times. J is TRBJ2-1 and V is TRBV28, with a weak D call TRBD1 (6 bases). The CDR3 totals 15 residues. The V end lost 5 bases, the J end lost 10 bases, and 21 bases lay between the germline ends. Germline V gene lookup returns CDR1 MDHEN and CDR2 SYDVKM. CDR3 DNA: TGTGCCAGCAGTCCCCCAAGGACAGCACGGGCCGAGCAGTTCTTC. Translation gives CASSPPRTARAEQFF.

By share, this clonotype ranks as medium-sized (0.01 to 0.1%). The V call is TRBV20-1, the J call TRBJ1-1; TRBD1 agrees at 7 bases. The V segment lost 5 bases and the J segment 5 bases; nucleotides outside the gene matches: 8. The CDR3 runs to 13 residues. Germline CDR1 and CDR2: DFQATT and SNEGSKA (reference sequence). The CDR3 nucleotides read TGCAGTGCTGGAGCACAGGGGAGGACTGAAGCTTTCTTT. Encoded protein: CSAGAQGRTEAFF.

In its sample, this clonotype was seen a few times. This CDR3 reads CASSQGMTRAFYEQYF. The CDR3 DNA is TGCGCCAGCAGCCAAGGGATGACCAGGGCGTTCTACGAGCAGTACTTC. The chain employs TRBV4-1 and TRBJ2-7, with a tentative D call TRBD1 (5 bases). Deletions cut 1 base from V and 3 bases from J, with 16 bases between. The CDR3 covers 16 residues. Germline V gives CDR1 MGHRA, CDR2 YSYEKL.

The sample holds many counts of this clonotype. The gene calls are TRBV14 and TRBJ2-7; D possibly corresponds to TRBD2 (6 bases). The V gene lost 2 bases and the J gene lost 1 base, with 15 bases spanning the gap. Germline CDR1 reads SGHDN; CDR2 reads FVKESK. The CDR3 runs to 16 residues. CDR3: CASSQHTALASYEQYF. The CDR3 DNA reads as TGTGCCAGCAGCCAACATACCGCACTAGCATCCTACGAGCAGTACTTC.

This clonotype was picked up many times. The chain carries TRBV5-5 and TRBJ1-5, with a weak D call TRBD1 (5 bases). V was clipped by 1 base and J by 5 bases, with 13 bases between them. CDR1 is SGHKS and CDR2 is YYEKEE in the germline V gene (reference sequence). The CDR3 contains 15 residues. The CDR3 bases are TGTGCCAGCAGCTTGTTTCGTCTGGGGGATCAGCCCCAGCATTTT. Amino acids: CASSLFRLGDQPQHF.